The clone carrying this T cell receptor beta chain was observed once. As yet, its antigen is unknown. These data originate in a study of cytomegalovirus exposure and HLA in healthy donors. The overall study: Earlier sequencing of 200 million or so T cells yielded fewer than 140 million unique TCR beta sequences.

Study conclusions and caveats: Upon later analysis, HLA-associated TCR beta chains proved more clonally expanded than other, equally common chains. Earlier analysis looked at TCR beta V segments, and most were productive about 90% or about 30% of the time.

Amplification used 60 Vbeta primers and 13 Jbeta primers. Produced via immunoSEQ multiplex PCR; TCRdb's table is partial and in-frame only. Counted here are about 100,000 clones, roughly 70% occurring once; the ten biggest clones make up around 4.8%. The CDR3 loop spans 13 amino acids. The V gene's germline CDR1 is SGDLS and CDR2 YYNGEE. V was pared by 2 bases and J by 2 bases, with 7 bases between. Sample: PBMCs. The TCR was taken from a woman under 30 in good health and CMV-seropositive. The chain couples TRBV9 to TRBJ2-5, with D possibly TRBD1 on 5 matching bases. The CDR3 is CASSVQGQETQYF. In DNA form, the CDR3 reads TGTGCCAGCAGCGTCCAGGGTCAAGAGACCCAGTACTTC.